A single sample is the source of the 6 T cell receptor beta chains below, sequenced in a study of blood T cell repertoires in COVID-19. Data came from immunoSEQ multiplex PCR; TCRdb stores just in-frame clones and leaves some out. This sample carries nearly 300,000 clones, approximately 84% of them seen once, and the ten largest clones take more than 1.1%. Specimen: peripheral blood. These receptors were collected from a human donor with COVID-19, enrolled during active disease. The donor label of this sample is uncertain.

The chain has TRBV6-2 or TRBV6-3 and TRBJ2-2; maybe TRBD2 (5 bases). Germline V gene data show CDR1 as MNHEY and CDR2 as SVGEGT. The CDR3 is 17 residues long. The V and J ends lost 7 bases and 0 bases respectively, with 18 bases between them. DNA of the CDR3: TGTGCCAGCACCCCCTGGGGAGCGGACGCGAACACCGGGGAGCTGTTTTTT. This translates into CASTPWGADANTGELFF.

The V and J genes are TRBV30 and TRBJ1-3; 10 nucleotides agree with TRBD1. The length of the CDR3 is 15 residues. The trim removed 5 bases at V and 4 bases at J, leaving 8 bases unmatched. From germline, CDR1 is GTSNPN and CDR2 SVGIG (reference sequence). CDR3 coding DNA: TGTGCCTGGGACAGGGGGCCCGTAGGAGGAAACACCATATATTTT. Protein product: CAWDRGPVGGNTIYF.

The rearrangement links TRBV20-1 to TRBJ2-7, with 8 bases that match TRBD2. Losses at the gene ends were 3 bases for V and 0 bases for J; bases not matched to a gene: 16. The CDR3 loop spans 18 amino acids. CDR1 is DFQATT and CDR2 is SNEGSKA in the germline V gene (reference sequence). The CDR3: CSASHPRSSGARSYEQYF. The CDR3 DNA reads as TGCAGTGCTAGTCATCCGCGGAGTAGCGGGGCGCGCTCCTACGAGCAGTACTTC.

This chain connects TRBV11-2 to TRBJ2-3; a weak D match, TRBD2 (7 bases). Trimming took 1 base from V and 2 from J, leaving 10 bases between them. The CDR3 covers 15 residues. CDR1 is SGHAT and CDR2 is FQNNGV in the germline V gene. CDR3 sequence (DNA): TGTGCCAGCAGCTTAGTGGGGGGGCCCACAGATACGCAGTATTTT. Protein: CASSLVGGPTDTQYF.

Details on this clone: The sample has other DNA sequences that encode this CDR3 too. The V and J genes are TRBV18 and TRBJ2-7; the match to TRBD1 covers 7 bases. The CDR3 totals 14 residues. V shed 6 bases, J shed 0 bases, and the junction held 5 bases outside the gene matches. Per germline, CDR1 KGHSH and CDR2 LQKENI. CDR3: CASSPGTASYEQYF. Written as DNA, the CDR3 is TGTGCCAGCTCCCCCGGGACAGCCTCCTACGAGCAGTACTTC. Using reference TRBV18 and TRBJ2-7 for the parts outside the CDR3, the full variable domain is NAGVMQNPRHLVRRRGQEARLRCSPMKGHSHVYWYRQLPEEGLKFMVYLQKENIIDESGMPKERFSAEFPKEGPSILRIQQVVRGDSAAYFCASSPGTASYEQYFGPGTRLTVT.

The chain couples TRBV25-1 to TRBJ1-3; the D is unclear. Germline loops: CDR1 MGHDK, CDR2 SYGVNS. The CDR3 extends over 15 amino acids. V shed 2 bases and J shed 0 bases, with 8 bases lying between them. CDR3 sequence reads: CASSEHGSSGNTIYF. As DNA, the CDR3 is TGTGCCAGCAGTGAACACGGGAGCTCTGGAAACACCATATATTTT.